This T cell receptor (beta chain) appears in the sequencing data of a study of blood T cell repertoires in COVID-19. Study information: PBMCs, B-cell-depleted T cells, or T cells were the source of the cDNA or gDNA that made up the material.

As originally analysed: Estimation of nucleated cell counts was performed using reference gene primer amplification. Clones were read by immunoSEQ multiplex PCR, and TCRdb kept only the in-frame ones, dropping some. Clone size and the V and J calls come from that table; the DNA yielded D and trimming. This sample has around 250,000 clones, with around 88% found just once. CDR3 size: 17 residues. Germline V gene data show CDR1 as SGHAT and CDR2 as FQNNGV. After removal of 2 bases from V and 4 bases from J, the junction contained 9 bases not matched to a gene. The sample taken for sequencing was peripheral blood. The rearrangement uses TRBV11-2 and TRBJ1-4; TRBD1 matches 8 bases. The receptor comes from a man older than 75 with acute or convalescent COVID-19. The CDR3 reads CASSLFGGTGRNEKLFF. For the CDR3, the DNA is TGTGCCAGCAGCTTATTCGGTGGGACAGGCCGTAATGAAAAACTGTTTTTT.